This T cell receptor (beta chain) was sequenced in a study of beta chain features in type 1 diabetes. General study results and limits: The study found moderately but significantly shorter TCRB CDR3s in all four CD4+ subsets of Type 1 diabetes patients.

CDR3 length: 12 residues. CDR1 is SGHVS and CDR2 is FQNEAQ in the germline V gene. With 2 bases removed from V and 3 bases from J, the gap between germline ends came to 5 bases. Only one heparinised blood draw was taken per donor, and its volume averaged about 120 mL. In regard to this clone: Its antigen remains unknown.

The authors reverse transcribed all of the isolated RNA, so sequencing captured expressed TCRB transcripts. Sequencing used immunoSEQ multiplex PCR; TCRdb keeps in-frame clones, though not all of them. This sample has over 150,000 clones, with 6% to 9% found just once. The chain has TRBV7-8 and TRBJ2-7; D not certain. The specimen sequenced was central memory CD4+ T cells from blood. The TCR was taken from a man aged 18 to 29 with type 1 diabetes. The chain's CDR3 is CASSLTFYEQYF. For the CDR3, the DNA is TGTGCCAGCAGCTTAACTTTCTACGAGCAGTACTTC.